Listed here is a single T cell receptor (beta chain). Which antigen it targets is not known. Per-base qualities were not stored, and no clone one base away is much larger. Synthetic TCR analog templates were spiked into each PCR to estimate absolute template abundance from read counts. Using the immunoSEQ assay, TCRbeta CDR3 regions were amplified from genomic DNA with bias-controlled V and J gene primers. Rearranged TCRbeta segments were sequenced at approximately 20X coverage. Per the source publication's procedure: Sequencing errors were corrected by clustering, and CDR3s were annotated against IMGT so that V, D and J genes could be assigned. Out-of-frame and stop-codon sequences were excluded, and only productive TCRbeta rearrangements were used in downstream analyses. Clonality was calculated as one minus the Shannon entropy normalized by the log of the number of unique productive sequences. Fisher's exact test with Benjamini-Hochberg correction, using a cutoff of adjusted p below 0.01, was how clones that differed between time points or between blood and tumor were identified. Sourced from immuneACCESS, this table was stored by TCRdb with only in-frame sequences that have V and J called. A share of the clones is absent; for the studies checked, an unresolved V gene accounts for under half, and the remainder has no known explanation. The V and J calls and clone size are taken from that table; D and trimming were inferred from the DNA. The table for this sample lists 70,000 to 75,000 clones; 70% to 90% of them were counted only once. The ten largest clones capture 3.4% of the sample.

The entry originates in a study of PD-L1 blockade in urothelial cancer (dated by TCRdb to 2015 to 2018). As for the study more broadly: All patients started therapy in about 2014 and received atezolizumab 1,200 mg intravenously every 3 weeks. About 90% of the roughly 30 patients were identified as males with urothelial cancer of bladder origin, and a prior smoking history was reported by 18 of 29 patients. Patients had an ECOG performance status of 0 or 1 and had received between 0 and 3 prior chemotherapy regimens. Blood samples were analyzed at 3 weeks after treatment start (second dose) and at 6 weeks after treatment start. Blood samples gave a median of around 140,000 T cells and 80,000 to 95,000 unique TCRs, with a median clonality of about 0.078. Somatic, immune and clinical correlates of response to PD-L1 blockade with atezolizumab in urothelial cancer were the focus of an exploratory multi-omic analysis. Pretreatment tumor samples and matched peripheral blood, collected serially before and after atezolizumab treatment, underwent TCR sequencing. Durable clinical benefit was defined as progression-free survival longer than 6 months, and TCR features were also tested against progression-free and overall survival. In the same patients who had TCR sequencing, pretreatment tumors also underwent whole exome sequencing and RNA sequencing. Nine patients achieved durable clinical benefit and approximately 19 did not. Pretreatment blood TCR-seq was available for 27 to 30 patients, at least one posttreatment blood collection was obtained for some 25 patients, and tumor TCR-seq was available for some 25 patients.

Study-level results and caveats: Greater expansion of tumor-associated TCR clones in peripheral blood 3 weeks after the start of treatment was observed in patients with durable benefit (n ≈ 24, p = 0.022). Improved progression-free and overall survival was associated with having pretreatment peripheral blood TCR clonality below the median. Small sample size (n ≈ 29) and many exploratory analyses mean the results are intended to be hypothesis-generating.

The cohort comprised fewer than 35 patients with locally advanced or metastatic urothelial carcinoma treated at Memorial Sloan Kettering on a trial protocol. Peripheral blood mononuclear cells were collected pretreatment and during treatment, with between 1 and 8 total time points obtained per patient. The Qiagen DNeasy Blood extraction kit was used to purify genomic DNA from total PBMCs and from tumor samples. Collected pretreatment and during treatment, PBMCs were isolated and stored as previously described. The CDR3 contains 15 residues, cysteine and phenylalanine counted. Just CDR3 DNA is preserved here, 45 bases in frame from base 1. CDR1 and CDR2 are drawn from the germline V gene (reference sequence): LNHDA, SQIVND. The V end loses 4 bases and the J end loses 4 bases, and a stretch of 13 bases separates them.

The input for sequencing was PBMCs, taken around atezolizumab (anti-PD-L1) treatment. The chain is encoded by TRBV19 joined to TRBJ1-4; too little of a D gene remains to name it. The sequence was obtained from a man aged 55 to 69 with urothelial cancer. The encoded CDR3 is CASSKRTDYNEKLFF. The DNA sequence is given as TGTGCCAGTAGTAAAAGGACTGATTATAATGAAAAACTGTTTTTT.